This TCR beta chain comes out of a study of post-analysis software for immune sequencing data (dated by TCRdb to about 2015). At the level of the whole study: The recorded disease courses included relapsing-remitting, secondary progressive and progressive-relapsing multiple sclerosis, and some patients had no subtype annotation. The multiple sclerosis patient repertoires were compared with about a dozen previously published healthy control repertoires from donors aged 6 to 25 years. A subset of samples was prepared in parallel using single-end sample barcoding, then pooled and co-amplified after Illumina adapter ligation.

Overall study outcomes, separate from this receptor: The multiple sclerosis patient group was slightly younger than the control group. Direct clustering with F measure revealed strong co-clustering of samples prepared in the same batch, which led to a batch-effect correction. Roughly 5 TRBV segments, including TRBV5-6, TRBV5-1 and TRBV20-1, were significantly more frequent in patients than controls. Significantly lower normalized Chao1 diversity was found in multiple sclerosis patients than in controls, suggesting substantial peripheral T-cell clonal expansion.

To demonstrate the VDJtools post-analysis software, the study profiled TCR beta repertoires from the peripheral blood of about a dozen young patients with multiple sclerosis. The multiple sclerosis patients were children and adolescents ranging in age from roughly 6 to 15 years. Of note for this clonotype: It lacks a known antigen. Qualities for individual bases were not recorded, and no much larger clone is one base off.

Libraries were constructed by PCR. The instrument was an Illumina HiSeq 2500. Unique molecular identifiers were incorporated into TCR beta cDNA libraries to reduce PCR and sequencing biases. About 0.5 million cDNA molecules were obtained for every 1 to 10 million input T cells, so each molecule roughly corresponded to one T cell. Patient libraries were prepared and sequenced with the same protocol used for the earlier healthy control dataset. Samples belonging to the same batch were prepared together, multiplexed and sequenced on a shared HiSeq lane. The authors' pipeline ran thus. Raw barcoded reads were processed with MIGEC, discarding single-read molecular identifier groups before consensus assembly and CDR3 extraction. VDJtools was used for post-analysis of the clonotype tables, and diversity was normalized by down-sampling every dataset to the size of the smallest sample. To correct batch-related cross-sample contamination, repertoire overlap clustering matched CDR3 amino acid sequences but not nucleotide sequences. Through fastp at Q25 and MiXCR, TCRdb rebuilt clones from the public reads, retaining in-frame beta chains. All rows with the same CDR3 protein become a single entry with the most common DNA and genes. The V and J calls were not made by the authors but by TCRdb's processing. Counted in this sample were around 770,000 distinct CDR3 sequences; about half of them appeared once. The ten largest account for around 4.7% of the sample.

The germline V gene specifies KGHDR as CDR1 and SFDVKD as CDR2. V is cut by 1 base and J by 3 bases, and the space between the germline ends is 9 bases. Its CDR3 holds 15 amino acids, cysteine through phenylalanine. Just CDR3 DNA is preserved here, 45 bases in frame from base 1. The V and J genes are TRBV24-1 and TRBJ2-1; a tentative D call is TRBD2 (5 bases match). Sequenced: blood. The receptor's source is a girl between 5 and 17 years old with multiple sclerosis. The DNA sequence is TGTGCCACCAGTGATTTAAGCGGAAACTACAATGAGCAGTTCTTC. This codes for CATSDLSGNYNEQFF.